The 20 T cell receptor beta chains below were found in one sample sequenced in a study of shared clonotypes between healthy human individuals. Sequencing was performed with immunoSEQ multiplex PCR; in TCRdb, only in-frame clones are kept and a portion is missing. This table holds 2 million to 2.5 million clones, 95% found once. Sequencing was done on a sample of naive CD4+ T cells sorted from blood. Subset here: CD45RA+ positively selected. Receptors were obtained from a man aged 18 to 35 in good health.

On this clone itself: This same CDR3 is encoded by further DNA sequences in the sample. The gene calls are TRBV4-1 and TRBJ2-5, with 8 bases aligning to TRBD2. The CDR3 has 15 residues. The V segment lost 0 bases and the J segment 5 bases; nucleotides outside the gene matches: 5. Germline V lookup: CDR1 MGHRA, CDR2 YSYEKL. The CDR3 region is CASSQDPGGLETQYF. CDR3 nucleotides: TGCGCCAGCAGCCAAGATCCGGGGGGGCTTGAGACCCAGTACTTC.

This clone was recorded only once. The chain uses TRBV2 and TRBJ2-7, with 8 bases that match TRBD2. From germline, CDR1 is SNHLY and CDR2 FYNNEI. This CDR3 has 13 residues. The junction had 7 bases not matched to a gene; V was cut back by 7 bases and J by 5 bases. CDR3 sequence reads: CASNAGGRNEQYF. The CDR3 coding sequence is TGTGCCAGCAACGCGGGAGGCCGGAACGAGCAGTACTTC.

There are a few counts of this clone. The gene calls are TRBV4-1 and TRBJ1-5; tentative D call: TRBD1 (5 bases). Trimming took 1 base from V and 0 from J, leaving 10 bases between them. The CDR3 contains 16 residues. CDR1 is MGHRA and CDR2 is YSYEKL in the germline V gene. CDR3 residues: CASSQASGNSNQPQHF. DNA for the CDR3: TGCGCCAGCAGCCAAGCCTCAGGGAATAGCAATCAGCCCCAGCATTTT.

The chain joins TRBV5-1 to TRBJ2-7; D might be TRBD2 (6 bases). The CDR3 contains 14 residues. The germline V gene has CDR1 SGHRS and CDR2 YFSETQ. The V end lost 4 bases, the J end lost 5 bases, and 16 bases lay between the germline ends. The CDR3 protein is CASSPGDGPHEQYF. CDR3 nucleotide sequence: TGCGCCAGCAGCCCGGGGGACGGACCCCACGAGCAGTACTTC.

CDR3: CASRGQGSTDTQYF. The CDR3 region has the DNA TGTGCCAGCAGGGGACAGGGGAGCACAGATACGCAGTATTTT. V gene TRBV7-9 combines with J gene TRBJ2-3; 10 bases match TRBD1. The germline gives CDR1 SEHNR, CDR2 FQNEAQ (reference sequence). V trimming: 6 bases; J trimming: 0 bases; junction bases outside the gene matches: 0. The CDR3 spans 14 residues. The full variable domain, its missing parts supplied by reference TRBV7-9 and TRBJ2-3, is DTGVSQNPRHKITKRGQNVTFRCDPISEHNRLYWYRQTLGQGPEFLTYFQNEAQLEKSRLLSDRFSAERPKGSFSTLEIQRTEQGDSAMYLCASRGQGSTDTQYFGPGTRLTVL.

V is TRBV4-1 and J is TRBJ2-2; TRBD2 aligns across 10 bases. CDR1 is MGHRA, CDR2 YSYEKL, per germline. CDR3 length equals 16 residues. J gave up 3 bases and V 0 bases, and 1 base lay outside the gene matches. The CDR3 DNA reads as TGCGCCAGCAGCCAAGAAGCGGGAGGGTACACCGGGGAGCTGTTTTTT. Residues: CASSQEAGGYTGELFF.

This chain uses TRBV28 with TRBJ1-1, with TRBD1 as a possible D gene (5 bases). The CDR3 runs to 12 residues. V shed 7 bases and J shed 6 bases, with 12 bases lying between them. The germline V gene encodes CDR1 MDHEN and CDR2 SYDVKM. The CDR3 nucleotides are TGTGCCAGCATGTGGGGCCGATCTGAAGCTTTCTTT. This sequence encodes CASMWGRSEAFF.

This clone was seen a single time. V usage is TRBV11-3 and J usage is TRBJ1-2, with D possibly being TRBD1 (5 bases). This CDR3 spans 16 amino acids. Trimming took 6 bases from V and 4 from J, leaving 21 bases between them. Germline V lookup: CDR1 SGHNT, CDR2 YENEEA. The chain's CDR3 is CASRLRGNQEGYGYTF. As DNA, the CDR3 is TGTGCCAGCAGATTAAGGGGAAACCAGGAGGGCTATGGCTACACCTTC.

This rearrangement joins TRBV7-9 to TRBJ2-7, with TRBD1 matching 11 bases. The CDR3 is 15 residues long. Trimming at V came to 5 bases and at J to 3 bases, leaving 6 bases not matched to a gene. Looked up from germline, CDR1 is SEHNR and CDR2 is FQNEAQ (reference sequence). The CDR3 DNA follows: TGTGCCAGCAGCCCGTGGACAGGGGGCTTCTACGAGCAGTACTTC. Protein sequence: CASSPWTGGFYEQYF.

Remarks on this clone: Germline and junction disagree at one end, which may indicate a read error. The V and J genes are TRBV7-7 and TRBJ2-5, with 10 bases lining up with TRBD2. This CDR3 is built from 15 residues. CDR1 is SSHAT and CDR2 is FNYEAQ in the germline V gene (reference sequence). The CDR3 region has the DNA TGTGCTAGCAGCTTGGGACTAGCGCAACAAGAGACCCAGTACTTC. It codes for CASSLGLAQQETQYF.

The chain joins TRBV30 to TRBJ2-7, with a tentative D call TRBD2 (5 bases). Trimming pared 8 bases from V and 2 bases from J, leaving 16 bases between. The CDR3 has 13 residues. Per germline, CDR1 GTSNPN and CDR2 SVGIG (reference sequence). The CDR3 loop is CAVMDFPTYEQYF. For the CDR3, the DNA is TGTGCCGTGATGGACTTCCCTACCTACGAGCAGTACTTC.

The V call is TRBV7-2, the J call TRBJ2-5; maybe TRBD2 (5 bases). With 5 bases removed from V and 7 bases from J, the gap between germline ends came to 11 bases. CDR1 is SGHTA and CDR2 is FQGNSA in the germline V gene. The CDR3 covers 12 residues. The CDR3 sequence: CASSPVEGTQYF. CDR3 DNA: TGTGCCAGCAGCCCGGTTGAGGGGACCCAGTACTTC.

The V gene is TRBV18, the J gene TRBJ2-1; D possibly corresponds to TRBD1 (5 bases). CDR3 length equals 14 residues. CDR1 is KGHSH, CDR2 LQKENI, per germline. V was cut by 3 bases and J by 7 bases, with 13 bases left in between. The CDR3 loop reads CASSPRGAPNEQFF. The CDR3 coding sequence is TGTGCCAGCTCACCCCGTGGGGCGCCTAATGAGCAGTTCTTC.

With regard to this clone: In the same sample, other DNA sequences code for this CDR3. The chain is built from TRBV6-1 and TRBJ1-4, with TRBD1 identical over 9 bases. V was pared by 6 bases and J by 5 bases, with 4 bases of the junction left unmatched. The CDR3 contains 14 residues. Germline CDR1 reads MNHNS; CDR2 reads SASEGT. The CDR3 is CASRGQGTNEKLFF. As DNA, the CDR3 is TGTGCCAGCAGAGGACAGGGGACGAATGAAAAACTGTTTTTT.

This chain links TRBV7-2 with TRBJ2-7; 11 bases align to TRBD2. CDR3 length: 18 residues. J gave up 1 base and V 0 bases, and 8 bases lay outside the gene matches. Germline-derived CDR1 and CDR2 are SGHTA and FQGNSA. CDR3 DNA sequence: TGTGCCAGCAGCTTAGCGCGGGGTCCTAGCGGGAGGTCCTACGAGCAGTACTTC. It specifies CASSLARGPSGRSYEQYF.

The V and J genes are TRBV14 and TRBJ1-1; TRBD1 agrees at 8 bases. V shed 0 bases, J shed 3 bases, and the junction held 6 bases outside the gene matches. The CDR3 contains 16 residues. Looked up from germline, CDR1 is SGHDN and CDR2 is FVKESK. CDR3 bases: TGTGCCAGCAGCCAAGAGGCAGGGGGCTGGGACACTGAAGCTTTCTTT. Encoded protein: CASSQEAGGWDTEAFF.

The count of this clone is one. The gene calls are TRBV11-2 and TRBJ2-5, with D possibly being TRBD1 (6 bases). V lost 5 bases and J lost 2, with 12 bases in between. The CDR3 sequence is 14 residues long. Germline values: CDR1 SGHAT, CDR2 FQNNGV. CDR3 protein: CASSPDRYQETQYF. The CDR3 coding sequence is TGTGCCAGCAGCCCCGACAGGTATCAAGAGACCCAGTACTTC.

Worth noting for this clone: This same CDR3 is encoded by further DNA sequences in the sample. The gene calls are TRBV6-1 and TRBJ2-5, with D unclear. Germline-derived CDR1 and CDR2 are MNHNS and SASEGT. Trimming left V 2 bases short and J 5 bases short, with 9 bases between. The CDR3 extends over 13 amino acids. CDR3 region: CASSEQRRETQYF. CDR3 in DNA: TGTGCCAGCAGTGAACAGCGACGCGAGACCCAGTACTTC.

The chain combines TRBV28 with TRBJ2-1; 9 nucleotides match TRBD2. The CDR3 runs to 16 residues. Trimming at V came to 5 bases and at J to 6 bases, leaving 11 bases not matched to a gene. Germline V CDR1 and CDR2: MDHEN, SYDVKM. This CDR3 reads CASSPGMASGINEQFF. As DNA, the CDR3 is TGTGCCAGCAGTCCTGGGATGGCTAGCGGGATCAATGAGCAGTTCTTC.

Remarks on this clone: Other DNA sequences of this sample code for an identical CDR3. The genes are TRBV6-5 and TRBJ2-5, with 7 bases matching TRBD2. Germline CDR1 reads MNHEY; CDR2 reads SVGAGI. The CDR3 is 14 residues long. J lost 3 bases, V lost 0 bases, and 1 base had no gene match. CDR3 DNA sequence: TGTGCCAGCAGTTACTCGGGAGGGGAAGAGACCCAGTACTTC. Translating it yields CASSYSGGEETQYF.